The sample holds a few counts of the clone carrying this T cell receptor (beta chain). This sample was taken from a study of patients and donors after allogeneic stem cell transplantation. CDR3 length: 15 amino acids. CDR1 and CDR2 (germline): SEHNR, FQNEAQ (reference sequence). J gave up 4 bases and V 5 bases, and 10 bases lay outside the gene matches. TCRdb processed the RT-PCR reads anew with MiXCR; each CDR3 protein has one entry. The table has some 960,000 distinct CDR3 sequences, around 17% seen once. The rearrangement uses TRBV7-9 and TRBJ2-5; 7 positions agree with TRBD1. The sample was blood, either unsorted or a sorted T cell fraction (not recorded which). This clonotype was sampled from a human donor who was either an allogeneic HSCT recipient or a stem cell or donor lymphocyte infusion donor (not recorded which). It is not recorded whose cells these are; they may come from a transplant donor. The CDR3 loop reads CASSPRQGDRETQYF. CDR3 nucleotides: TGTGCCAGCAGCCCTCGGCAGGGGGACAGAGAGACCCAGTACTTC. Drawing the rest from reference TRBV7-9 and TRBJ2-5, the complete variable domain is DTGVSQNPRHKITKRGQNVTFRCDPISEHNRLYWYRQTLGQGPEFLTYFQNEAQLEKSRLLSDRFSAERPKGSFSTLEIQRTEQGDSAMYLCASSPRQGDRETQYFGPGTRLLVL.